This T cell receptor beta chain was profiled in a study of blood T cell repertoires in COVID-19 (dated by TCRdb to the early 2020s). Broadly, across the study: Samples covering the acute and convalescent phases of COVID-19 were provided by collaborators in the United States, Italy and Spain. The prospective study material was composed of cDNA or gDNA derived from T cells, B-cell-depleted T cells, or PBMCs. Subjects who had been exposed to COVID-19, were actively infected with it, or had recovered from it provided the deeply sampled blood TCRbeta repertoires that made up the dataset. A freely available public database, intended as a resource for researchers studying the immune response to SARS-CoV-2, is where the repertoires were released. The samples were drawn from the first 160 participants of the ongoing ImmuneRACE study and from 1,254 subjects provided by 6 global collaborators. The sample metadata nearly always contained a de-identified subject ID, COVID-19 status, age in years and sex. HLA class I and class II types, where available, came from metadata supplied by the sample provider rather than from assay-based typing. Summary of the overall study and its limitations: Clinical and demographic metadata were provided uncurated, with the amount varying by source and participant.

Via the germline V gene, CDR1 is SGHRS and CDR2 YFSETQ. The CDR3 measures 14 amino acids from cysteine to phenylalanine. CDR3 DNA is the only sequence kept; it has 42 bases, read in frame from the first base. V ends up 6 bases short and J 1 base short, with an unmatched junction base count of 6. Whole blood was collected in K2EDTA tubes by collaborating institutions according to the institutions' own protocols. For TCRbeta analysis, collaborators shipped samples as frozen whole blood, isolated PBMCs, or DNA extracted from either of those sample types. TCRbeta CDR3 regions were amplified from genomic DNA using the immunoSEQ Assay, a bias-controlled multiplex PCR. The authors processed their data as follows. The number of nucleated cells in each sample was estimated from the amplification of reference gene primers within the assay. To quantify the absolute abundance of each unique TCRbeta CDR3 rearrangement, sequence reads were collapsed and filtered. For each sample, productive Simpson clonality was calculated by taking the square root of Simpson's diversity index across productive rearrangements. TCRdb mirrors the immuneACCESS table, restricted to in-frame sequences. Some clones are absent from its copies; in checked studies, under half trace to an unresolved V gene, and the reason for the others is unknown. That table furnishes V, J and clone size, whereas the DNA furnished D and trimming. The sample table shows more than 200,000 clones, and roughly 90% are seen once. The ten largest clones take up roughly 2% of the sample.

This clone was counted between two and nine times. The antigen this receptor binds is unknown. Within one base of it there is no much larger clone, and no base qualities were kept. The V and J genes are TRBV5-1 and TRBJ1-1, with 7 junctional bases fitting TRBD1. This TCR was sampled from a woman aged 50 to 60 with acute or convalescent COVID-19. Sequenced: peripheral blood. CDR3 sequence: CASTDQGGNTEAFF. The sequenced DNA is TGCGCCAGCACCGATCAGGGGGGGAACACTGAAGCTTTCTTT.